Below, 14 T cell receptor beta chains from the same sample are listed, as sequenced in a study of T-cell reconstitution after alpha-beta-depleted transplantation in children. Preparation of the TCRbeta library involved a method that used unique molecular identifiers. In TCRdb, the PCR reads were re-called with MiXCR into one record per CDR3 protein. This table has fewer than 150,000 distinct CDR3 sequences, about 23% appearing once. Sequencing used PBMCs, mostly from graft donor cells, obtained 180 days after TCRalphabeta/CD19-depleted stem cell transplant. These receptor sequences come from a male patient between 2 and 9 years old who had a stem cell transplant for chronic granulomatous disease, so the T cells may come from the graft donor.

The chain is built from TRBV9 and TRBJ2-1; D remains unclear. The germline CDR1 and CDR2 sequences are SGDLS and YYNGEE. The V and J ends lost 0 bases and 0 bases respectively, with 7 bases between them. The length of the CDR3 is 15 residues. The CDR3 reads CASSVVSFSYNEQFF. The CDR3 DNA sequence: TGTGCCAGCAGCGTAGTAAGTTTCTCCTACAATGAGCAGTTCTTC.

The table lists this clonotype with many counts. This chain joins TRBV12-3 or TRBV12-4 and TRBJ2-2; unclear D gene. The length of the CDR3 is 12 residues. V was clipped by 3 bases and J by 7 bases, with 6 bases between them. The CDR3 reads CASSFPGGELFF. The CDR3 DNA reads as TGTGCCAGCAGTTTTCCGGGCGGGGAGCTGTTTTTT.

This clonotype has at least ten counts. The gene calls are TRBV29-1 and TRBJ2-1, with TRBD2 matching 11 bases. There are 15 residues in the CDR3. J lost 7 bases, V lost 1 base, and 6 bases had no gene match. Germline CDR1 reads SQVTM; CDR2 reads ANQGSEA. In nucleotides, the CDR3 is TGCAGCGTTGAAGGGCTAGCGGGAGGTCGAAATGAGCAGTTCTTC. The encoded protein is CSVEGLAGGRNEQFF.

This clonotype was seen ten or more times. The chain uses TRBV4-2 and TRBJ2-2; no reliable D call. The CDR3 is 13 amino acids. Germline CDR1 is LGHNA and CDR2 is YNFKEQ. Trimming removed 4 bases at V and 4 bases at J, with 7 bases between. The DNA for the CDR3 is TGTGCCAGCAGCCCTGGACCCACCGGGGAGCTGTTTTTT. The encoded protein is CASSPGPTGELFF.

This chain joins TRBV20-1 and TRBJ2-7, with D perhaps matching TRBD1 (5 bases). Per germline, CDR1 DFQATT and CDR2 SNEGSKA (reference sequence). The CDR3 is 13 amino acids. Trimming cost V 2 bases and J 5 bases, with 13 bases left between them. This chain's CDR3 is CSARSRAFHEQYF. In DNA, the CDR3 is TGCAGTGCTAGATCCAGGGCGTTCCACGAGCAGTACTTC.

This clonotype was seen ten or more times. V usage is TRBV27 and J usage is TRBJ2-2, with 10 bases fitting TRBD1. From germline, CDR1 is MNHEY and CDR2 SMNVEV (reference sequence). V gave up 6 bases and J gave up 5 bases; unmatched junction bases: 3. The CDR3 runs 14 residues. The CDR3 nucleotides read TGTGCCAGCAGCGACAGGGGGCGGACCGGGGAGCTGTTTTTT. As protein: CASSDRGRTGELFF.

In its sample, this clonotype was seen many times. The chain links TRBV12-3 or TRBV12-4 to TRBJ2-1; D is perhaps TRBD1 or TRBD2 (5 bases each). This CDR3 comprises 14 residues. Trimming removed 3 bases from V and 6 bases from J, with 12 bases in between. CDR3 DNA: TGTGCCAGCAGTTTTCGGGGCAGTCCCAATGAGCAGTTCTTC. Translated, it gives CASSFRGSPNEQFF.

Here the CDR3 reads CASSYIDIYNEQFF. In nucleotides, the CDR3 is TGTGCCAGCAGTTACATCGACATCTACAATGAGCAGTTCTTC. J is TRBJ2-1 and V is TRBV12-3 or TRBV12-4; unclear D gene. This CDR3 region has 14 residues. V was shortened by 4 bases and J by 3 bases, with 10 bases between the two germline ends.

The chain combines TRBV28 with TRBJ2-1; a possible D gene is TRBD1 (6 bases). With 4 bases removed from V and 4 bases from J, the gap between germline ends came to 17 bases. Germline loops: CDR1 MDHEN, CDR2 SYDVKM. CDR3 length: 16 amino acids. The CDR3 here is CASSSHSGTTYNEQFF. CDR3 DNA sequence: TGTGCCAGCAGTTCTCATTCCGGGACAACTTACAATGAGCAGTTCTTC.

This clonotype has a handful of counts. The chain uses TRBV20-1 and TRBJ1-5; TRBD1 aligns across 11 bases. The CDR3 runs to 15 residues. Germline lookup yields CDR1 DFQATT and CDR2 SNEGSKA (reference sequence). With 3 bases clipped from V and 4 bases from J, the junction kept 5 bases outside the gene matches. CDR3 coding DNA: TGCAGTGCTAGCGCTGGACAGGGGGCAAATCAGCCCCAGCATTTT. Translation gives CSASAGQGANQPQHF.

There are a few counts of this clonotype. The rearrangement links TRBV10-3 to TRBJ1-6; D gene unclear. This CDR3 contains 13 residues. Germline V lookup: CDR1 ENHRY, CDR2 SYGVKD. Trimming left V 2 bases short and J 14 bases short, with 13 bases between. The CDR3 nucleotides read TGTGCCATCAGTGAGGGGCCCCTTCTAACCCTCCACTTT. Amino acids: CAISEGPLLTLHF.

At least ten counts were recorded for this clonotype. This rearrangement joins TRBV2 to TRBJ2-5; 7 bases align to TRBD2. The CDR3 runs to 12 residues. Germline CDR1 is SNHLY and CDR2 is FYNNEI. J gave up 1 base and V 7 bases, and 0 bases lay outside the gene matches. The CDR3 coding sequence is TGTGCCAGCACTAGCGGCCAAGAGACCCAGTACTTC. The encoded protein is CASTSGQETQYF.

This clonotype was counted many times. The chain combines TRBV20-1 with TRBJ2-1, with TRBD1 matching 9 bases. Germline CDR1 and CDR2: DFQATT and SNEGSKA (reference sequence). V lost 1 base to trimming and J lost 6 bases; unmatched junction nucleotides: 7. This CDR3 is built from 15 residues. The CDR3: CSARGNRGRGNEQFF. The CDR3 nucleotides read TGCAGTGCTAGAGGGAACAGGGGGCGAGGCAATGAGCAGTTCTTC.

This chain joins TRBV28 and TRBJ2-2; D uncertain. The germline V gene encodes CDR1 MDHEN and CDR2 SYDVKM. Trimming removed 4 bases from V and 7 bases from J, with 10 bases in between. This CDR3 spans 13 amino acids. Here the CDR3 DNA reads TGTGCCAGCAGTTCCGCCGACCACGGGGAGCTGTTTTTT. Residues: CASSSADHGELFF.